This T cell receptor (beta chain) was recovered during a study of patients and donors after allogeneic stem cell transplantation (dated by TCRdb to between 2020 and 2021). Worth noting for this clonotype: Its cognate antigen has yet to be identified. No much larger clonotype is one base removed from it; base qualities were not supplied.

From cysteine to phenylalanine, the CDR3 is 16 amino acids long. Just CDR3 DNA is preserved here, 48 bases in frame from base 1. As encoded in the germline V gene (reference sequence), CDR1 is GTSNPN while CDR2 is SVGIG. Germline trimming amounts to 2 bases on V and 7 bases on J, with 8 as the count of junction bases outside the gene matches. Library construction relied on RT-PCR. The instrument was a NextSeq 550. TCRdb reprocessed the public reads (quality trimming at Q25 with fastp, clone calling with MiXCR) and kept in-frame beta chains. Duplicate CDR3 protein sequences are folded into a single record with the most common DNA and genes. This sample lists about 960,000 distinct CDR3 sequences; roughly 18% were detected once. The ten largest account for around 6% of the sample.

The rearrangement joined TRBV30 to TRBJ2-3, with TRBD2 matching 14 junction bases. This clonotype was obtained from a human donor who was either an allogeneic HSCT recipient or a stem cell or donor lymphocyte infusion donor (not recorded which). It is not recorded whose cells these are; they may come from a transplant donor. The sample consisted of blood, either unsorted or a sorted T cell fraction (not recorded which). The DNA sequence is TGTGCCTGGAGTATAGGACTAGCGGGGGGTATGAATACGCAGTATTTT. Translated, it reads CAWSIGLAGGMNTQYF.